This TCR beta chain was obtained from a study of cytomegalovirus exposure and HLA in healthy donors. V was pared by 10 bases and J by 8 bases, with 15 bases between. CDR3 length: 13 amino acids. Per germline, CDR1 MNHEY and CDR2 SVGAGI. Primers for the PCR totalled 60 Vbeta and 13 Jbeta. The assay was immunoSEQ multiplex PCR, and TCRdb's table has in-frame clones only and misses some. This table has some 110,000 clones, about 80% appearing once. The chain links TRBV6-5 to TRBJ1-6, with a weak D call TRBD1 (5 bases). Source material: PBMCs. The TCR was taken from a man aged 35 to 55 in good health and CMV-seropositive. In nucleotides, the CDR3 is TGTGCCACCTCACGGGGGTCCCATTCACCCCTCCACTTT. Translated, it gives CATSRGSHSPLHF.